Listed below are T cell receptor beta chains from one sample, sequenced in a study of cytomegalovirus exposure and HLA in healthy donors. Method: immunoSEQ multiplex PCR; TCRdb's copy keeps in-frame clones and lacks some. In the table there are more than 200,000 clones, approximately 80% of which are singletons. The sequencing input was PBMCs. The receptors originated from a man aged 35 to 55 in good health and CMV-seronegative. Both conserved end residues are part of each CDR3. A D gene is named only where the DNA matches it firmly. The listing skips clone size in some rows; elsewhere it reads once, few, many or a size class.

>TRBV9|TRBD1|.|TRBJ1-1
TGTGCCAGCAGTGTTTGGGACAGGCTGAACACTGAAGCTTTCTTT
CASSVWDRLNTEAFF
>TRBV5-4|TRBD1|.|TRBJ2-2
TGTGCCAGCAGCCCCCAGGACAGGGGGCGCAACGGGGAGCTGTTTTTT
CASSPQDRGRNGELFF
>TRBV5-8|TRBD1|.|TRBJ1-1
TGTGCCAGCGTGGGACAGCTGAACACTGAAGCTTTCTTT
CASVGQLNTEAFF
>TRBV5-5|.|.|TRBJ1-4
TGTGCCAGCAGTCACGACAGTATGACGGGAAAACTGTTTTTT
CASSHDSMTGKLFF
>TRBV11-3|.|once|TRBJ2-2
TGTGCCAGCAGCTTAGCGCCAGGGTACACCGGGGAGCTGTTTTTT
CASSLAPGYTGELFF
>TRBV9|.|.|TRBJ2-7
TGTGCCAGCAGCGTAGGTGGGGACAACCCATTCTACGAGCAGTACTTC
CASSVGGDNPFYEQYF
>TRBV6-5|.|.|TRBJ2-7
TGTGCCAGCAGTTACCGGGGTAGCTACGAGCAGTACTTC
CASSYRGSYEQYF
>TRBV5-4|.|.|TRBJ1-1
TGTGCCAGCAGCTTGGGGACACGAGAAGCTTTCTTT
CASSLGTREAFF
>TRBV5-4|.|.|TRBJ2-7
TGTGCCAGCAGCTTGGATCCCCCCCAAACTTACGAGCAGTACTTC
CASSLDPPQTYEQYF
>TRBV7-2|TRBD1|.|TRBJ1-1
TGTGCCAGCAGCATTGGACAGGGTTGGAACACTGAAGCTTTCTTT
CASSIGQGWNTEAFF
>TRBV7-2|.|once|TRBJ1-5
TGTGCCAGCAGCTTGAGTGTGTTCAGGGGACGAGTGAGCAATCAGCCCCAGCATTTT
CASSLSVFRGRVSNQPQHF
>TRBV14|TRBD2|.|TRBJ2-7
TGTGCCAGCAGCCAGTGGACTAGCGGGGGATACGAGCAGTACTTC
CASSQWTSGGYEQYF
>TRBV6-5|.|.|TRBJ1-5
TGTGCCAGCGGGCCCTATAGCAATCAGCCCCAGCATTTT
CASGPYSNQPQHF
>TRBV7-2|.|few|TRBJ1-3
TGTGCCAGCAGCTCTCGGTCCTCTGGAAACACCATATATTTT
CASSSRSSGNTIYF
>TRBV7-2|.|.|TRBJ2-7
TGTGCCAGCAGCCCCGGGACTTCGTGGGGCGAGCAGTACTTC
CASSPGTSWGEQYF
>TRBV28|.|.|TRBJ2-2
TGTGCCAGCAGTTTCTCAGGAGGGAACACCGGGGAGCTGTTTTTT
CASSFSGGNTGELFF
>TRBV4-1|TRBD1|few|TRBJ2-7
TGCGCCAGCAGCCAAGGCTGGACTGGGACAGGGGGTTCTTACGAGCAGTACTTC
CASSQGWTGTGGSYEQYF
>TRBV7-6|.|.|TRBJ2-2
TGTGCCAGCAGCCAAATAGGAGCCGGGGAGCTGTTTTTT
CASSQIGAGELFF
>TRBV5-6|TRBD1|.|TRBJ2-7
TGTGCCAGCAGCTTAAGGCCCAGGCAGGGGGTTTACGAGCAGTACTTC
CASSLRPRQGVYEQYF
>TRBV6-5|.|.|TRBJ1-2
TGTGCCAGCAGTTATGGTGGGGGGTCTGCGGGCTATGGCTACACCTTC
CASSYGGGSAGYGYTF
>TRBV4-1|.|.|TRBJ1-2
TGCGCCAGCAGCCTCGAAAGTGTTCGGGGAGACTATGGCTACACCTTC
CASSLESVRGDYGYTF
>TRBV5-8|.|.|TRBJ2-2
TGTGCCAGCAGCTCCGGGACATCGAACACCGGGGAGCTGTTTTTT
CASSSGTSNTGELFF
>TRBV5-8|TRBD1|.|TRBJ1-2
TGTGCCAGCAGCTGGGCCCGGGACAGAGTCTCTCGATTCTATGGCTACACCTTC
CASSWARDRVSRFYGYTF
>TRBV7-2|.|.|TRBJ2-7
TGTGCCAGCAGCTTTTCGTACGGACGGGGGTACGAGCAGTACTTC
CASSFSYGRGYEQYF
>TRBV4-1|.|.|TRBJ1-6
TGCGCCAGCAGCCAAGGGAGCCCCGGGAACAATAATTCACCCCTCCACTTT
CASSQGSPGNNNSPLHF
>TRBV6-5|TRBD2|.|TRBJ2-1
TGTGCCAGCAGCGGGGTGGGGAGGGGCGATGAGCAGTTCTTC
CASSGVGRGDEQFF
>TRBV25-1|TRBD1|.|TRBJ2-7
TGTGCCAGCAGTGCCCCGGGACAGGGAAGCTCCTACGAGCAGTACTTC
CASSAPGQGSSYEQYF
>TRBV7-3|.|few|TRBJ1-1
TGTGCCAGCGCCGGACAGACGAACACTGAAGCTTTCTTT
CASAGQTNTEAFF
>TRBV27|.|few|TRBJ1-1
TGTGCCAGCCATCGGATCGGGGGAACTGAAGCTTTCTTT
CASHRIGGTEAFF
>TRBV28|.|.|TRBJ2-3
TGTGCCAGCAATCGACAGGACCTCTCCACAGATACGCAGTATTTT
CASNRQDLSTDTQYF
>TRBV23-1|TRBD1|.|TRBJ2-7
TGCGCCAGCAGTCAATTAAGGGACAGGGACTCCTACGAGCAGTACTTC
CASSQLRDRDSYEQYF
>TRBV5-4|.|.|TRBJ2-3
TGTGCCAGCAGCTTGCGGCTAGCGACTAGCACAGATACGCAGTATTTT
CASSLRLATSTDTQYF
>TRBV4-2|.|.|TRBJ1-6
TGTGCCAGCAGCCAAGTTGGGACTTCCTATAATTCACCCCTCCACTTT
CASSQVGTSYNSPLHF
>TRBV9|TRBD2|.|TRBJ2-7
TGTGCCAGCAGCCTCGGGGGGGGCGACGTACCCTACGAGCAGTACTTC
CASSLGGGDVPYEQYF
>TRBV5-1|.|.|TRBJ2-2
TGCGCCAGCAGCTTGAGGCAGGACACCGGGGAGCTGTTTTTT
CASSLRQDTGELFF
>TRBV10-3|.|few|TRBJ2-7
TGTGCCATCAGTGAGGGTGGGAGTGGCTTGCGGGAGCAGTACTTC
CAISEGGSGLREQYF
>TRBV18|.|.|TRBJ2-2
TGTGCCAGCTCACGAGAGAGGATGGTTGGCGGGGAGCTGTTTTTT
CASSRERMVGGELFF
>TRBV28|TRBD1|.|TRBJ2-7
TGTGCCAGCAGTTTTGGGACAGGTTCCTCCTACGAGCAGTACTTC
CASSFGTGSSYEQYF
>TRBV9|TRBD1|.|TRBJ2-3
TGTGCCAGCAGCGCCCTACAGGGGGGCACAGATACGCAGTATTTT
CASSALQGGTDTQYF
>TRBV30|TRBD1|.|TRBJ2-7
TGTGCCTTCGGGGGACAGGGGGCCTACGAGCAGTACTTC
CAFGGQGAYEQYF
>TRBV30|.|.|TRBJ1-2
TGTGCCTGGAGTGTATCTGTTACGGCTAACTATGGCTACACCTTC
CAWSVSVTANYGYTF
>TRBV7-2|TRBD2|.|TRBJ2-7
TGTGCCAGCACATTTCGGGGGGAGGGAAGCTACGAGCAGTACTTC
CASTFRGEGSYEQYF
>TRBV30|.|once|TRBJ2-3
TGTGCCTGGACGGGGTCAGTTGAAGATACGCAGTATTTT
CAWTGSVEDTQYF
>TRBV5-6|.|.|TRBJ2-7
TGTGCCAGCAGCCTCCAGCCGGCAGGGACCTACGAGCAGTACTTC
CASSLQPAGTYEQYF
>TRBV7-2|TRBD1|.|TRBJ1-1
TGTGCCAGCATCTTGGGGACAGCAAACACTGAAGCTTTCTTT
CASILGTANTEAFF
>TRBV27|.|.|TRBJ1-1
TGTGCCAGCAGTTTATCGACAGGAGGTGTGAACACTGAAGCTTTCTTT
CASSLSTGGVNTEAFF
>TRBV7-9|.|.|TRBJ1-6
TGTGCCAGCAGCCGCGGGGCCAAGGCACCCCTCCACTTT
CASSRGAKAPLHF
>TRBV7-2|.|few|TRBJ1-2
TGTGCCAGCAGCTTAGGGGGTCAGGGGAACTATGGCTACACCTTC
CASSLGGQGNYGYTF